The next 29 T cell receptor beta chains were all read from a single sample in a study of shared clonotypes between healthy human individuals. Data came from immunoSEQ multiplex PCR; TCRdb stores just in-frame clones and leaves some out. The sample records about 1 million clones, 78% being singletons. The source material was memory CD4+ T cells from PBMCs. The sample's subset: CD45RA-negative fraction. These receptors were taken from a man younger than 35 in good health. Some clones in this sample may be carry-over from other donors' samples.

V gene TRBV28 combines with J gene TRBJ2-1; D assignment may be TRBD1 or TRBD2 (5 bases each). V lost 3 bases, J lost 5 bases, and 17 bases lay in between. This CDR3 contains 16 residues. In germline, CDR1 is MDHEN, CDR2 SYDVKM. CDR3 loop: CASSLPGFGGHNEQFF. CDR3 DNA sequence: TGTGCCAGCAGTTTGCCAGGGTTTGGGGGTCACAATGAGCAGTTCTTC.

This chain links TRBV11-1 with TRBJ1-1; TRBD1 might be the D (5 bases). Germline V lookup: CDR1 SGHAT, CDR2 FQDESV (reference sequence). V lost 5 bases, J lost 2 bases, and 15 bases lay in between. The CDR3 runs to 15 residues. The CDR3 DNA reads as TGTGCCAGCAGCGCAGTCCGGACAAAAAACACTGAAGCTTTCTTT. Amino acids: CASSAVRTKNTEAFF.

The V call is TRBV19, the J call TRBJ2-7; D might be TRBD1 (5 bases). Per the germline V gene, CDR1 is LNHDA and CDR2 is SQIVND (reference sequence). With 1 base removed from V and 6 bases from J, the gap between germline ends came to 19 bases. The CDR3 contains 16 residues. CDR3 DNA: TGTGCCAGTAGTATAGGTTCGTTGGACACCGCCCTCGAGCAGTACTTC. This gives the protein CASSIGSLDTALEQYF.

This clone was detected ten times or more. The chain couples TRBV7-7 to TRBJ2-1; 7 positions match TRBD2. The V gene end was trimmed by 6 bases and the J gene end by 6 bases; junction bases not matched to a gene: 11. This CDR3 is built from 15 residues. Germline assignment: CDR1 SSHAT and CDR2 FNYEAQ (reference sequence). The CDR3 region has the DNA TGTGCCAGCAGTCTGGACTGGGAGGGGTCCAATGAGCAGTTCTTC. Protein sequence: CASSLDWEGSNEQFF.

The chain recombines TRBV6-1 with TRBJ2-7; TRBD2 agrees at 11 bases. Germline values: CDR1 MNHNS, CDR2 SASEGT. The CDR3 runs to 12 residues. This CDR3 is CQTSGSFYEQYF. In DNA, the CDR3 is TGTCAAACTAGCGGGAGTTTCTACGAGCAGTACTTC.

In the case of this clone: Other DNA sequences in this specimen translate into the identical CDR3. This chain links TRBV7-2 with TRBJ2-7; maybe TRBD1 (6 bases). The length of the CDR3 is 13 residues. Germline-derived CDR1 and CDR2 are SGHTA and FQGNSA. Trimming cost V 6 bases and J 1 base, with 10 bases left between them. The CDR3 reads CASSGQSSYEQYF. The CDR3 bases are TGTGCCAGCAGTGGACAGTCGTCCTACGAGCAGTACTTC.

Only a few counts were recorded for this clone. The chain joins TRBV30 to TRBJ2-7; the match to TRBD2 covers 11 bases. V shed 2 bases, J shed 9 bases, and the junction held 3 bases outside the gene matches. This CDR3 comprises 12 residues. CDR1 and CDR2 (germline): GTSNPN, SVGIG (reference sequence). CDR3 in DNA: TGTGCCTGGAGTCTTAGCGGGAGGGCGCAGTACTTC. It yields the protein CAWSLSGRAQYF.

The chain is built from TRBV2 and TRBJ1-2, with D maybe TRBD1 (5 bases). Per the germline V gene, CDR1 is SNHLY and CDR2 is FYNNEI. The CDR3 contains 13 residues. The ends were cut back, 6 bases at V and 8 bases at J, with 16 bases in the middle. CDR3 coding DNA: TGTGCCAGCAGGCTGACCCCGGAGGGGGGCTACACCTTC. This sequence encodes CASRLTPEGGYTF. The full variable domain, with the rest looked up from reference TRBV2 and TRBJ1-2, is EPEVTQTPSHQVTQMGQEVILRCVPISNHLYFYWYRQILGQKVEFLVSFYNNEISEKSEIFDDQFSVERPDGSNFTLKIRSTKLEDSAMYFCASRLTPEGGYTFGSGTRLTVV.

The V gene is TRBV18, the J gene TRBJ1-1; D not certain. The germline CDR1 and CDR2 sequences are KGHSH and LQKENI. Trimming left V 1 base short and J 4 bases short, with 19 bases between. This CDR3 is built from 17 residues. The DNA of the CDR3 is TGTGCCAGCTCACCACTATCTCCCGGGTTGAGGGCCACTGAAGCTTTCTTT. Translating gives CASSPLSPGLRATEAFF.

The CDR3 is CASSQDSIGGEQYF. The CDR3 DNA sequence: TGTGCCAGCAGCCAAGATTCAATTGGGGGAGAGCAGTACTTC. The J gene is TRBJ2-7, the V gene TRBV4-2; TRBD1 or TRBD2 may be the D gene (5 bases each). V lost 0 bases and J 7 bases, leaving 13 bases between the germline ends. The CDR3 length is 14 residues. Germline V gene data show CDR1 as LGHNA and CDR2 as YNFKEQ.

J is TRBJ2-5 and V is TRBV10-3; D is perhaps TRBD2 (7 bases). V lost 10 bases, J lost 5 bases, and 11 bases lay in between. The germline V gene encodes CDR1 ENHRY and CDR2 SYGVKD. The CDR3 contains 11 residues. The CDR3 nucleotides read TGTGCCACCGGGGGGCGGGAGACCCAGTACTTC. It is translated as CATGGRETQYF.

The CDR3 DNA sequence: TGCGCCAGCTCCCACGGCAGGGGCTACAATGAGCAGTTCTTC. The encoded protein is CASSHGRGYNEQFF. The genes are TRBV5-1 and TRBJ2-1, with a tentative D call TRBD1 (6 bases). Germline CDR1 and CDR2: SGHRS and YFSETQ. The V and J ends lost 7 bases and 3 bases respectively, with 14 bases between them. The CDR3 loop spans 14 amino acids.

The chain recombines TRBV5-1 with TRBJ2-3, with 15 nucleotides matching TRBD2. The CDR3 extends over 18 amino acids. Losses at the gene ends were 4 bases for V and 5 bases for J; bases not matched to a gene: 11. Germline CDR1 SGHRS, CDR2 YFSETQ. The CDR3 DNA reads TGCGCCAGCAGCACCGGACTAGCGGGAGGGCCTAACGGAGATACGCAGTATTTT. Protein sequence: CASSTGLAGGPNGDTQYF.

The chain uses TRBV19 and TRBJ1-1; tentatively, D is TRBD1 (6 bases). V lost 9 bases, J lost 1 base, and 12 bases lay in between. CDR1 and CDR2 (germline): LNHDA, SQIVND (reference sequence). The CDR3 is made up of 13 amino acids. CDR3 nucleotide sequence: TGTGCCAGGGGGGGCGCTCCGAACACTGAAGCTTTCTTT. This sequence encodes CARGGAPNTEAFF.

The chain carries TRBV7-6 and TRBJ2-2; 11 bases map to TRBD2. The V segment lost 5 bases and the J segment 5 bases; nucleotides outside the gene matches: 4. Germline CDR1 is SGHVS and CDR2 is FNYEAQ. The CDR3 consists of 15 residues. CDR3 nucleotides: TGTGCCAGCAGCCAGGGACTAGCGGAAACCGGGGAGCTGTTTTTT. It encodes CASSQGLAETGELFF.

J is TRBJ2-7 and V is TRBV7-6, with TRBD2 matching over 16 bases. The CDR3 runs 18 residues. J gave up 3 bases and V 5 bases, and 10 bases lay outside the gene matches. Germline V gene lookup returns CDR1 SGHVS and CDR2 FNYEAQ. The CDR3 DNA is TGTGCCAGCAGCCAAACGCCGGGACTAGCGGGAGGGCTCTACGAGCAGTACTTC. It is translated as CASSQTPGLAGGLYEQYF.

The chain recombines TRBV9 with TRBJ2-5, with 7 bases aligning to TRBD2. Trimming at V came to 1 base and at J to 5 bases, leaving 8 bases not matched to a gene. Germline assignment: CDR1 SGDLS and CDR2 YYNGEE. The CDR3 is 15 amino acids. The CDR3 bases are TGTGCCAGCAGCGTAACGGGAGGAAGCCGGGAGACCCAGTACTTC. Translating gives CASSVTGGSRETQYF. Filled out from reference TRBV9 and TRBJ2-5, the complete variable domain reads DSGVTQTPKHLITATGQRVTLRCSPRSGDLSVYWYQQSLDQGLQFLIQYYNGEERAKGNILERFSAQQFPDLHSELNLSSLELGDSALYFCASSVTGGSRETQYFGPGTRLLVL.

V gene TRBV7-9 combines with J gene TRBJ2-1, with 8 bases fitting TRBD2. The CDR3 length is 15 residues. V lost 2 bases, J lost 6 bases, and 6 bases stayed unmatched. CDR1 SEHNR and CDR2 FQNEAQ come from the germline V gene (reference sequence). CDR3 sequence: CASSLPAGVFNEQFF. CDR3 coding DNA: TGTGCCAGCAGCTTACCAGCGGGAGTTTTCAATGAGCAGTTCTTC.

The V gene is TRBV7-2, the J gene TRBJ2-7; weak D call: TRBD2 (5 bases). Per the germline V gene, CDR1 is SGHTA and CDR2 is FQGNSA. CDR3 length equals 16 residues. V lost 0 bases, J lost 3 bases, and 15 bases lay in between. The CDR3 bases are TGTGCCAGCAGCTTAGCGCTGGTAGCGCGCTTCTACGAGCAGTACTTC. Encoded protein: CASSLALVARFYEQYF.

This chain links TRBV18 with TRBJ1-5; unclear D gene. Trimming removed 3 bases from V and 1 base from J, with 7 bases in between. The CDR3 has 14 amino acids. Germline CDR1 is KGHSH and CDR2 is LQKENI. CDR3 sequence reads: CASSPWESNQPQHF. The CDR3 coding sequence is TGTGCCAGCTCACCTTGGGAGAGCAATCAGCCCCAGCATTTT. The entire variable domain, with the rest obtained from reference TRBV18 and TRBJ1-5, is as follows: NAGVMQNPRHLVRRRGQEARLRCSPMKGHSHVYWYRQLPEEGLKFMVYLQKENIIDESGMPKERFSAEFPKEGPSILRIQQVVRGDSAAYFCASSPWESNQPQHFGDGTRLSIL.

This clone appeared a few times. This rearrangement joins TRBV5-1 to TRBJ2-1; 10 nucleotides agree with TRBD1. In germline, CDR1 is SGHRS, CDR2 YFSETQ. The V gene end was trimmed by 4 bases and the J gene end by 6 bases; junction bases not matched to a gene: 10. The CDR3 length is 16 residues. Written as DNA, the CDR3 is TGCGCCAGCAGCACCTCGACAGGGGGCTGGGGCAATGAGCAGTTCTTC. Amino acids: CASSTSTGGWGNEQFF.

The CDR3 region is CASSGGQGLGTGELFF. CDR3 DNA sequence: TGCGCCAGCAGCGGAGGACAGGGGCTTGGCACCGGGGAGCTGTTTTTT. The V gene is TRBV5-1, the J gene TRBJ2-2; 9 bases are shared with TRBD1. The V and J ends lost 4 bases and 4 bases, in that order; junction bases with no gene match: 8. The length of the CDR3 is 16 residues. Germline assignment: CDR1 SGHRS and CDR2 YFSETQ.

CDR3 coding DNA: TGTGCCAGCAGCCCAGGGACACTAGCGGGAGCCAATGAGCAGTTCTTC. Protein: CASSPGTLAGANEQFF. This rearrangement joins TRBV7-2 to TRBJ2-1; TRBD2 agrees at 11 bases. Losses at the gene ends were 5 bases for V and 6 bases for J; bases not matched to a gene: 9. CDR3 length: 16 amino acids. CDR1 SGHTA and CDR2 FQGNSA come from the germline V gene.

V gene TRBV9 combines with J gene TRBJ2-3; D may be TRBD2 (5 bases). V lost 0 bases and J lost 8, with 16 bases in between. CDR1 is SGDLS, CDR2 YYNGEE, per germline. This CDR3 contains 15 residues. In nucleotides, the CDR3 is TGTGCCAGCAGCGTAGGACTAAATGGTGGTGTTACGCAGTATTTT. Translated: CASSVGLNGGVTQYF.

The chain carries TRBV28 and TRBJ1-2; D perhaps matches TRBD1 (6 bases). This CDR3 comprises 12 residues. The V end lost 4 bases, the J end lost 4 bases, and 7 bases lay between the germline ends. CDR1 and CDR2 from the germline V gene are MDHEN and SYDVKM. CDR3 bases: TGTGCCAGCAGTTGGACAGCCTATGGCTACACCTTC. Translating gives CASSWTAYGYTF.

This clone was detected once. This chain links TRBV5-4 with TRBJ2-7; TRBD1 aligns across 10 bases. Germline V CDR1 and CDR2: SGHNT, YYREEE (reference sequence). V gave up 3 bases and J gave up 0 bases; unmatched junction bases: 6. CDR3 length equals 16 residues. In DNA, the CDR3 is TGTGCCAGCAGCTCAAGTCGGGACAGGGGCTCCTACGAGCAGTACTTC. It is translated as CASSSSRDRGSYEQYF.

For the CDR3, the DNA is TGTGCCAGCAGTTCGGAGCTAGCGGGAAGTGAGCAGTTCTTC. The encoded protein is CASSSELAGSEQFF. The chain uses TRBV6-5 and TRBJ2-1, with 9 nucleotides matching TRBD2. Germline V gives CDR1 MNHEY, CDR2 SVGAGI. V shed 4 bases, J shed 9 bases, and the junction held 7 bases outside the gene matches. The CDR3 spans 14 residues.

This clone was found many times. V usage is TRBV7-8 and J usage is TRBJ2-7; D possibly corresponds to TRBD1 (6 bases). CDR1 SGHVS and CDR2 FQNEAQ come from the germline V gene. V was trimmed by 4 bases and J by 7 bases, leaving 17 bases between them. The CDR3 runs 14 residues. The chain's CDR3 is CASSSLVLGGEQYF. For the CDR3, the DNA is TGTGCCAGCAGCTCCCTTGTGTTAGGGGGAGAGCAGTACTTC.

The chain links TRBV28 to TRBJ2-1, with 11 bases fitting TRBD2. The CDR3 length is 15 residues. The V gene end was trimmed by 5 bases and the J gene end by 2 bases; junction bases not matched to a gene: 2. Germline-derived CDR1 and CDR2 are MDHEN and SYDVKM. In nucleotides, the CDR3 is TGTGCCAGCAGTCCACTAGCGGGGGCCTACAATGAGCAGTTCTTC. Protein sequence: CASSPLAGAYNEQFF.